These T cell receptor beta chains were read from a single sample in a study of blood T cell repertoires in COVID-19. Only in-frame clones appear in the TCRdb table, and some are missing; sequencing was by immunoSEQ multiplex PCR. This sample yields 91,000 or so clones, of which more than 75% are seen a single time; around 7.3% belongs to the top ten. Sequencing input: peripheral blood. The receptors here all came from a man between 45 and 60 years old with active or convalescent COVID-19. Both conserved end residues are part of each CDR3.

V gene	J gene	CDR3 protein
TRBV7-2	TRBJ2-7	CASSLAPAGGSYEQYF
TRBV18	TRBJ1-1	CASSPMAAGGANTEAFF
TRBV7-8	TRBJ1-2	CASSLEWATGGGGYTF
TRBV6-5	TRBJ1-2	CASRGAEYGYTF
TRBV28	TRBJ1-6	CASSPREGGSYNSPLHF
TRBV7-9	TRBJ1-6	CASKGQSGTFSPLHF
TRBV6-4	TRBJ1-4	CASSDTTGGRLFF
TRBV3-1/TRBV3-2	TRBJ1-4	CASGSPEKLFF
TRBV12-3/TRBV12-4	TRBJ2-7	CATQGEGVGEQYF
TRBV19	TRBJ1-1	CASRQQGGGTEAFF
TRBV3-1/TRBV3-2	TRBJ1-6	CASSQGQGNSPLHF
TRBV28	TRBJ1-6	CASSLERGNSPLHF
TRBV7-8	TRBJ2-7	CASSAGTVEQYF
TRBV19	TRBJ1-5	CASKRAASNQPQHF
TRBV30	TRBJ2-2	CAWSSGTGGTGELFF
TRBV30	TRBJ2-3	CAFGLAGAISVTDTQYF
TRBV5-1	TRBJ2-2	CASSPAPGGTGELFF
TRBV5-4	TRBJ1-2	CASRGRGGALGYTF
TRBV29-1	TRBJ2-5	CSVEGLAGETQYF
TRBV7-9	TRBJ2-7	CASSLKQGDEQYF
TRBV3-1/TRBV3-2	TRBJ2-3	CASSEVWGGLTDTQYF
TRBV6-6	TRBJ2-1	CASSSGQGLTNEQFF
TRBV6-5	TRBJ2-5	CASSGQGETQYF
TRBV28	TRBJ1-1	CAINRGLGNTEAFF
TRBV14	TRBJ2-5	CASSQYSYQYF
TRBV10-3	TRBJ2-5	CAISDLAGASGETQYF
TRBV6-4	TRBJ1-6	CASSGDSLGNSPLHF
TRBV6-5	TRBJ1-1	CASTRTGVNTEAFF
TRBV19	TRBJ1-5	CASHDRGGGQPQHF
TRBV6-4	TRBJ1-4	CASRKGVDSSNEKLFF
TRBV19	TRBJ1-1	CASISGVVNTEAFF
TRBV4-2	TRBJ2-3	CASSQATTGSDTQYF
TRBV18	TRBJ2-5	CASSPPGLAGGGETQYF
TRBV21-1	TRBJ1-4	CASSKRDRGLGTNEKLFF
TRBV28	TRBJ2-2	CASSPHTGTGELFF
TRBV9	TRBJ2-1	CASSVGGGYNDNEQFF
TRBV3-1/TRBV3-2	TRBJ1-3	CASSQEAALRGNTIYF
TRBV6-6	TRBJ1-6	CASTDTKSSPLHF
TRBV6-5	TRBJ1-1	CASTLSLNTEAFF
TRBV28	TRBJ1-2	CASSWGRYGYTF
TRBV6-2/TRBV6-3	TRBJ2-1	CASSYNVISGLAGWDEQFF
TRBV10-3	TRBJ1-1	CAISETGVTEAFF
TRBV18	TRBJ2-5	CASSPEETQYF
TRBV28	TRBJ2-1	CASSVGIKNEQFF
TRBV7-9	TRBJ1-6	CASSLTGTGNSPLHF
TRBV6-5	TRBJ1-2	CASLGVGNYGYTF
TRBV5-6	TRBJ2-6	CASSLGQTLSGANVLTF
TRBV6-5	TRBJ1-1	CASSRGHDTEAFF
TRBV6-5	TRBJ1-5	CASSSGGWRQPQHF
TRBV19	TRBJ1-6	CASSPTRTGPNSPLHF
TRBV18	TRBJ2-1	CASSPGQGYYNEQFF
TRBV2	TRBJ2-5	CASSPSGVETQYF